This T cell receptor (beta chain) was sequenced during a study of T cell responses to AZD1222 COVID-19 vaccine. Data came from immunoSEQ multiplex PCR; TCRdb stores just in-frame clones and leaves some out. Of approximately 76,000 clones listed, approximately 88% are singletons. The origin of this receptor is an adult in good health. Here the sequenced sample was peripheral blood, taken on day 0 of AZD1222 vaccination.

CDR3 residues: CASSGAKNIQYF. Written as DNA, the CDR3 is TGTGCCAGCTCGGGGGCCAAAAACATTCAGTACTTC. This chain links TRBV5-4 with TRBJ2-4; a weak D match, TRBD2 (5 bases). V shed 7 bases and J shed 1 base, with 6 bases lying between them. CDR3 length: 12 residues. In germline, CDR1 is SGHNT, CDR2 YYREEE (reference sequence).